This T cell receptor beta chain was obtained from a study of T cell repertoires in cytomegalovirus infection. On the study more broadly: The authors relied on CMV epitopes, both recently identified HLA-C-restricted and well-studied HLA-B-restricted. Signatures in public TCR beta sequences pointed to both CMV infection and matching HLA type.

About this clonotype itself: The antigen is undetermined.

TCRdb re-derived calls from the reads in MiXCR, one entry per CDR3 protein. The data show about 180,000 distinct CDR3 sequences, roughly a fifth seen once. Study results and limitations: In two of eight donors, the top clonotype was HLA-C-restricted CMV-specific. The study identified carriers of CMV plus the relevant HLA from cumulative public TCR beta family frequency.

This TCR derives from a human donor in good health (CMV status not recorded). Some clones in this sample may be carry-over from other donors' samples. The sequencing used CD8+ T cells from cultured PBMCs, collected from culture after CMV antigen stimulation.

CDR3 protein: CASSLTGTGNTEAFF. CDR3 bases: TGTGCCAGCAGCTTAACCGGGACAGGGAACACTGAAGCTTTCTTT. The rearrangement links TRBV7-6 to TRBJ1-1; the match to TRBD1 covers 8 bases. Trimming removed 2 bases from V and 1 base from J; junction bases left unmatched: 3. The CDR3 has 15 residues. Germline V gene data show CDR1 as SGHVS and CDR2 as FNYEAQ.